This T cell receptor (beta chain) was found in a study of T cell clonality in common variable immunodeficiency. Study-level points and caveats: Reportedly, TCR beta sequences from common variable immunodeficiency showed fewer deletions and N-nucleotide insertions. CVID subjects shared fewer TCRbeta clones than healthy controls did.

V lost 6 bases to trimming and J lost 1 base, with 8 bases between them. The CDR3 has 13 residues. Germline values: CDR1 MNHEY, CDR2 SVGEGT. Heparinized whole blood, 5 to 8 ml, came from each donor. Equal genomic DNA amounts from CVID and control samples were sequenced. The table came from immunoSEQ multiplex PCR; TCRdb's copy has only in-frame clones and leaves some out. The sample holds about 40,000 clones, and no clone turns up only once. This clone was found many times. Antigen: not known. The CDR3 is cut off 3 residues early in the read; its end comes from the germline J gene. Source material: peripheral blood mononuclear cells. This chain uses TRBV6-2 or TRBV6-3 with TRBJ2-3, with D possibly being TRBD1 (5 bases). The sequence derives from a person aged 18 to 75 in good health. The CDR3: CASSNRRTDTQYF. The CDR3 DNA, read in part, is TGTGCCAGCAGCAACAGGCGCACAGATACG.